Listed below are T cell receptor beta chains from one sample, sequenced in a study of early T cells in non-severe SARS-CoV-2 infection. TCRdb called the 5' RACE reads again in MiXCR, with one record for every CDR3 protein. Found here are 55,000 to 65,000 distinct CDR3 sequences, 8.5% to 10% of them singletons; the top ten hold over 8.5%. Sample: whole blood. Receptor source: an adult who was a healthcare worker with PCR-confirmed SARS-CoV-2 infection or an uninfected control (not recorded which). The CDR3 runs from the conserved cysteine through the conserved F or W. D genes are given only for firm matches. Size is omitted from some rows. Given values are once, few, many or a class for expanded clones.

D gene	clone size	V gene	J gene	CDR3 DNA	CDR3 protein
TRBD1	many	TRBV10-3	TRBJ2-7	TGTGCCATCAGTGGAGTACAGGGGGGCGAGCAGTACTTC	CAISGVQGGEQYF
TRBD2	many	TRBV15	TRBJ2-7	TGTGCCACCAGCAGAGATTTGTCTAGCGGGGCCCTCTCCTACGAGCAGTACTTC	CATSRDLSSGALSYEQYF
TRBD1	many	TRBV2	TRBJ1-1	TGTGCCAGCAGTCGAGACAGGGGTCTGGCTTTCTTT	CASSRDRGLAFF
TRBD1	.	TRBV25-1	TRBJ1-1	TGTGCCAGCAGATCCGGGACAGGGGGTGCGTTT	CASRSGTGGAF
.	.	TRBV29-1	TRBJ2-1	TGCAGCGGGGACCTCTACAATGAGCAGTTCTTC	CSGDLYNEQFF
.	.	TRBV5-1	TRBJ2-1	TGCGCCAGCAGCTTACAGGGAAGAGACAATGAGCAGTTCTTC	CASSLQGRDNEQFF
TRBD2	.	TRBV27	TRBJ2-1	TGTGCCAGCAGCCTACGTACAGGGATTAGCGGGAGCGGAAGGAGGTACAATGAGCAGTTCTTC	CASSLRTGISGSGRRYNEQFF
.	.	TRBV5-1	TRBJ1-4	TGCGCCAGCGCCAATCAGGGAAATGAAAAACTGTTTTTT	CASANQGNEKLFF
.	.	TRBV3-1	TRBJ2-1	TGTGCCAGCAGCCTACTCAGCTCCTACAATGAGCAGTTCTTC	CASSLLSSYNEQFF
.	few	TRBV4-3	TRBJ2-2	TGCGCCAGCAGCCCTGGACAGGGAGGGACCGGGGAGCTGTTTTTT	CASSPGQGGTGELFF
TRBD1	few	TRBV5-4	TRBJ1-2	TGTGCCAGCAGCAAAGGGACAGGGGGCCCGGGAGATGGCTACACCTTC	CASSKGTGGPGDGYTF
TRBD2	.	TRBV29-1	TRBJ2-2	TGCAGCGTTGCGACTAGCGGGAACACCGGGGAGCTGTTTTTT	CSVATSGNTGELFF
TRBD2	few	TRBV12-3/TRBV12-4	TRBJ2-3	TGTGCCACCCGTGTGGAAGCGGGGACTAGCACAGATACGCAGTATTTT	CATRVEAGTSTDTQYF
.	many	TRBV3-1	TRBJ1-5	TGTGCCAGCAGTCTTGACAGTTCAAATCAGCCCCAGCATTTT	CASSLDSSNQPQHF
TRBD2	few	TRBV5-4	TRBJ2-7	TGTGCCAGCAGCGGGGGGACTAGCGGGAACCCCGAGCAGTACTTC	CASSGGTSGNPEQYF
.	many	TRBV18	TRBJ2-2	TGTGCCAGCTCACTCTCCCCGGACCGCGGCACCACCGGGGAGCTGTTTTTT	CASSLSPDRGTTGELFF
.	.	TRBV5-6	TRBJ2-2	TGTGCCAGCTTCAAACTGGGGACTGCCCTGAACACCGGGGAGCTGTTTTTT	CASFKLGTALNTGELFF
.	.	TRBV29-1	TRBJ1-2	TGCAGCGTCGATCAGGGGATCGCGTACACCTTC	CSVDQGIAYTF